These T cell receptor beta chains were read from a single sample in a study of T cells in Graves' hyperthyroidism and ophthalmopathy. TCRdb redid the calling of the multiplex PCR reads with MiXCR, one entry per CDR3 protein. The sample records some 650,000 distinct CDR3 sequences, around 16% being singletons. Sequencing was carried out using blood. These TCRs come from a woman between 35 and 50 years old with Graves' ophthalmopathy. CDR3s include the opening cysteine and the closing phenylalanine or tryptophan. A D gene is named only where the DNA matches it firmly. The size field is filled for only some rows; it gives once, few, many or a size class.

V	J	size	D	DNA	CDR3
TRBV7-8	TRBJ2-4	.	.	TGTGCCAGCAGCCCCACCCGACTAGGTCTCGCCCCCCCCATAGCCAAAAACATTCAGTACTTC	CASSPTRLGLAPPIAKNIQYF
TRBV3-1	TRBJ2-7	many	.	TGTGCCAGCAGCCAACAGGGGAACTACGAGCAGTACTTC	CASSQQGNYEQYF
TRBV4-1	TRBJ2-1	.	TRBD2	TGCGCCAGCAGCCAATCGCTAGCGGGGGGGCAGAATGAGCAGTTCTTC	CASSQSLAGGQNEQFF
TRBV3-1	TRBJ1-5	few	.	TGTGCCAGCAGCTTAGGGCACCAGACAGATAGCAATCAGCCCCAGCATTTT	CASSLGHQTDSNQPQHF
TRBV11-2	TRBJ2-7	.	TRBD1	TGTGCCAGCAGCGCGAGACAGGGCCGCTACGAGCAGTACTTC	CASSARQGRYEQYF
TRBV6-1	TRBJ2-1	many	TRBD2	TGTGCCAGCAGTATGCGGGAAAGGAGTAGCGGGGGGGTAGATGAGCAGTTCTTC	CASSMRERSSGGVDEQFF
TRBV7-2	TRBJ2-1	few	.	TGTGCCAGCAGCTTAAACGGGGGTTACAATGAGCAGTTCTTC	CASSLNGGYNEQFF
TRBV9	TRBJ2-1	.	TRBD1	TGTGCCAGCAGCGTTTCCGGGACAGGGGGCTGGAATGAGCAGTTCTTC	CASSVSGTGGWNEQFF
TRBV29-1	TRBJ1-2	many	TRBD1	TGCGGCGTTGGACAGGCACGGGGCTACACCTTC	CGVGQARGYTF
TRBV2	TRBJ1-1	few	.	TGTGCCAGCACCAGTTCTGAAGCTTTCTTT	CASTSSEAFF
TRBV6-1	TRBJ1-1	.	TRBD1	TGTGCCAGCAGTGCCCTAAGCGGGGACAGGGTATCGACTGAAGCTTTCTTT	CASSALSGDRVSTEAFF
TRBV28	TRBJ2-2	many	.	TGTGCCAGCAGTTTAGCAGGAACTAACACCGGGGAGCTGTTTTTT	CASSLAGTNTGELFF
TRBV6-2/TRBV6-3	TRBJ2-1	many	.	TGTGCCAGCAGCCCAACCAACAGATACAATGAGCAGTTCTTC	CASSPTNRYNEQFF
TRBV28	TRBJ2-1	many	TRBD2	TGTGCCAGCAGTTTAGGCGGGACTAGCCGTCCCAATGAGCAGTTCTTC	CASSLGGTSRPNEQFF
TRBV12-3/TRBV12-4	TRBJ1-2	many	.	TGTGCCAGCAGTTCCCGGGACTTTCTTGAGTATGGCTACACCTTC	CASSSRDFLEYGYTF
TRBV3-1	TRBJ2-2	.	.	TGTGCCAGCAGCACCCTAGGACAGCCGAACACCGGGGAGCTGTTTTTT	CASSTLGQPNTGELFF
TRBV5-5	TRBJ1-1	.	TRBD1	TGTGCCAGCAGCTTGGGTGGTACAGGGGTGAACACTGAAGCTCTCTTT	CASSLGGTGVNTEALF
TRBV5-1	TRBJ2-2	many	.	TGCGCCAGCAGCTTGGGCGGGGAAAGTACCGGGGAGCTGTTTTTT	CASSLGGESTGELFF
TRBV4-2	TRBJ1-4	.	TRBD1	TGTGCCAGCAGCCAGGACAGGGAGGATAATGAAAAACTGTTTTTT	CASSQDREDNEKLFF
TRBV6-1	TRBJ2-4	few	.	TGTGCCAGCAGAAACAGGGGGGGGGCCAAAAACATTCAGTACTTC	CASRNRGGAKNIQYF
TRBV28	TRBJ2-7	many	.	TGTGCCAGCAGCGGTAGTTCCTACGAGCAGTACTTC	CASSGSSYEQYF
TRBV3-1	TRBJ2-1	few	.	TGTGCCAGCAGCCAGGACACCGGCTCCTACAATGAGCAGTTCTTC	CASSQDTGSYNEQFF
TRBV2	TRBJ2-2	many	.	TGTGCCAGCAGTGAAAGACAGCCCTCGAACACCGGGGAGCTGTTTTTT	CASSERQPSNTGELFF
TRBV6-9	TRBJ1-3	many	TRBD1	TGTGCCAGACGGGACAGGGACAACACCATATATTTT	CARRDRDNTIYF
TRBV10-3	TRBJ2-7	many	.	TGTGCCATCAGTGCTAACGCCAGGGATAACGAGCAGTACTTC	CAISANARDNEQYF
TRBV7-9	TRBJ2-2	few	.	TGTGCCAGCAGCCGCGAGTCTCCGAACACCGGGGAGCTGTTTTTT	CASSRESPNTGELFF
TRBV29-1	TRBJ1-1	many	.	TGCAGCGTTGGACAGGAGGGAAGGAACACTGAAGCTTTCTTT	CSVGQEGRNTEAFF
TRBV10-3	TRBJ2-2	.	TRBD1	TGTGCCATCAGTGAGTCTCGGGTCTTGGACAGGGGAACCGGGGAGCTGTTTTTT	CAISESRVLDRGTGELFF
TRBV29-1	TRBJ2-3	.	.	TGCAGCGTTGAAGACCCATGGGGCACAGATACGCAGTATTTT	CSVEDPWGTDTQYF
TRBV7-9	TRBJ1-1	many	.	TGTGCCAGCAGGTCGGGCACTGAAGCTTTCTTT	CASRSGTEAFF
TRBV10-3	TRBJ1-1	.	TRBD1	TGTGCCATCACCAGACAGGGGACAGACACTGAAGCTTTCTTT	CAITRQGTDTEAFF
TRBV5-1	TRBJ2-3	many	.	TGCGCCAGCAGCTTGAGCGGCCGAAACACAGATACGCAGTATTTT	CASSLSGRNTDTQYF
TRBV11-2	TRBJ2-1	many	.	TGTGCCAGCAGCTTTCTCGTCGAAACGGGGGCCTCCTCCTACAATGAGCAGTTCTTC	CASSFLVETGASSYNEQFF
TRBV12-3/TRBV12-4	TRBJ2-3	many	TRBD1	TGTGCCAGCAGTCCACAAGACAGGGCCACAGATACGCAGTATTTT	CASSPQDRATDTQYF
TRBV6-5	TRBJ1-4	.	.	TGTGCCAGCAGTTACTCTTGGCAGGGCGGCGGAAAACTGTTTTTT	CASSYSWQGGGKLFF
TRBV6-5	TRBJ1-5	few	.	TGTGCCAGCAGTTACTCCCGGATGGGACAGCCCCAGCATTTT	CASSYSRMGQPQHF
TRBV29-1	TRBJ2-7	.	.	TGCAGCGTTGCCTACGAGCAGTACTTC	CSVAYEQYF
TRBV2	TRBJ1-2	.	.	TGTGCCAGCAGTGTAGGCCGAAGGCTCCTCTATGGCTACACCTTC	CASSVGRRLLYGYTF
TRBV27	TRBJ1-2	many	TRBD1	TGTGCCAGCAGTCCAGGGACAGGGGTCAACTATGGCTACACCTTC	CASSPGTGVNYGYTF
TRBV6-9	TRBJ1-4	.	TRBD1	TGTGCCAGCATGTTGACAGGGGCTGAAAAACTGTTTTTT	CASMLTGAEKLFF
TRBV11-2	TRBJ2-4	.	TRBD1	TGTGCCAGCAGCTTATCTCAGGGGGACATTCAGTACTTC	CASSLSQGDIQYF
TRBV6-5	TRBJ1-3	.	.	TGTGCCAGCAGTTACGGGGGTCCGTTCTCTGGAAACACCATATATTTT	CASSYGGPFSGNTIYF
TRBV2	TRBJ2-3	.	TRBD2	TGTGCCAGCATAAGGGGACTAGCAAGAACAGATACGCAGTATTTT	CASIRGLARTDTQYF
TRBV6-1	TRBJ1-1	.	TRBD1	TGTGCCATTTCGTCATCCGGGACAGGGAAACCTGAAGCTTTCTTT	CAISSSGTGKPEAFF
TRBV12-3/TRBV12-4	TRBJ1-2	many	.	TGTGCCAGCAGTCAACAACAGGTGAATGGCTACACCTTC	CASSQQQVNGYTF
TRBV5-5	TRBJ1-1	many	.	TGTGCCAGCAGACCCGGACGATTCGAGAACACTGAAGCTTTCTTT	CASRPGRFENTEAFF
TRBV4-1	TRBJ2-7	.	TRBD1	TGCGCCAGCAGGCAGGATGGACAGGTTTTCTACGAGCAGTACTTC	CASRQDGQVFYEQYF
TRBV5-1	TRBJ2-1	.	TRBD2	TGTGCCAGCAGCTTAGGCCTAATGGGCCTAGCGGGGATATACAATGAGCAGTTCTTC	CASSLGLMGLAGIYNEQFF
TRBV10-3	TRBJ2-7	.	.	TGTGCCATGCTGTCTAATGATAAGAGAGAGCAGTACTTC	CAMLSNDKREQYF
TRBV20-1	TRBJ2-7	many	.	TGCAGTGCTAGAATCCCTCTAGGGGGCTACGAGCAGTACTTC	CSARIPLGGYEQYF
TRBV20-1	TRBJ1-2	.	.	TGCAGTGCCAAACTGCGCAGCCCTAACTATGGCTACACCTTC	CSAKLRSPNYGYTF
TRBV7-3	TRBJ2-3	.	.	TGTGCCAGCAGCTTAACGGGAGGGGGGCGCGGAGATACGCAGTATTTT	CASSLTGGGRGDTQYF
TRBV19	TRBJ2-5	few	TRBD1	TGTGCCAGTAGTTCACGGACAGGGGGCGACGAGACCCAGTACTTC	CASSSRTGGDETQYF
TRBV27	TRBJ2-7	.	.	TGTGCCAGCAGTTTAAGCTCCCCAGGGACGGTTACCTACGAGCAGTACTTC	CASSLSSPGTVTYEQYF
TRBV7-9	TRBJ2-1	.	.	TGTGCCAGCAGCTTAGTTAGGCCAGCAGGAGACAATGAGCAGTTCTTC	CASSLVRPAGDNEQFF
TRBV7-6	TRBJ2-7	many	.	TGTGCCAGCAGCCCAAGTAGGGCCTACGAGCAGTACTTC	CASSPSRAYEQYF
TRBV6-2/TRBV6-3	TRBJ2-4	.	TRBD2	TGTGCCAGCAGTTACTCTCCAGCGGGAGGTAAAAACATTCAGTACTTC	CASSYSPAGGKNIQYF
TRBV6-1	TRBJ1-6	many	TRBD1	TGTGCCAGCAGTTCTCAGACAGGGGGTAATTCACCCCTCCACTTT	CASSSQTGGNSPLHF
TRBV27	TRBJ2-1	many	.	TGTGCCAGCAGTCCCCGGGACACGGACGAACCGAGCTCCTACAATGAGCAGTTCTTC	CASSPRDTDEPSSYNEQFF